The source of this TCR beta chain is a study of Graves' ophthalmopathy and Graves' hyperthyroidism. Whole-study findings and limits: Detection in blood was also observed for most expanded thyroid clonotypes above 0.001 frequency.

In regard to this clonotype: Its specificity is not known.

Using RNA transcripts, the TCR beta CDR3 regions were amplified. The first-round RT-PCR employed HTBI primers together with the Qiagen OneStep RT-PCR kit. A multiplex PCR was then performed as the second round. Via MiXCR, TCRdb re-called the multiplex PCR reads, giving one row per CDR3 protein. The sample lists 650,000 to 900,000 distinct CDR3 sequences; 35% to 50% were seen once. CDR1 ENHRY and CDR2 SYGVKD come from the germline V gene. The CDR3 runs to 16 residues. The trim removed 0 bases at V and 4 bases at J, leaving 5 bases unmatched. The V gene is TRBV10-3, the J gene TRBJ1-1; 10 bases are shared with TRBD1. What was sequenced was peripheral blood. The receptor was isolated from an adult man with Graves' ophthalmopathy. The CDR3 protein is CAISESRDRGFTEAFF. DNA for the CDR3: TGTGCCATCAGTGAGTCGAGGGACAGGGGTTTCACTGAAGCTTTCTTT.